Listed here is a single TCR beta chain. Original processing notes: Amplification of reference gene primers provided the estimated nucleated cell counts. The method was immunoSEQ multiplex PCR; TCRdb's version includes in-frame clones alone and lacks a portion of them. V and J calls and clone size follow that table, whereas D and trimming were derived from the DNA. The repertoire holds 250,000 or so clones, with about four fifths as singletons. V gave up 2 bases and J gave up 8 bases, with 10 bases separating them. Germline assignment: CDR1 SNHLY and CDR2 FYNNEI. This CDR3 contains 13 residues. Participants spanned ages roughly 18 to 90 years and resided in 20 to 30 US areas. This entry comes from a study of blood T cell repertoires in COVID-19. On the study more broadly: There were acute and convalescent COVID-19 samples, and they came from the United States, Italy and Spain. The analysed material was cDNA or gDNA that came from T cells, B-cell-depleted T cells, or PBMCs.

The sample comprised PBMCs or T cells enriched from blood (not recorded which). V and J are TRBV2 and TRBJ1-5; D remains ambiguous. The sequence derives from a woman in her thirties or forties who had been exposed to COVID-19. The CDR3 loop is CASSELSIEPQHF. In DNA form, the CDR3 reads TGTGCCAGCAGTGAATTGAGTATCGAGCCCCAGCATTTT.